This T cell receptor (beta chain) was recovered during a study of CD8+CD57+ T cells in acquired aplastic anemia (dated by TCRdb to 2016 to 2019). For the study in its entirety: A mean of 3.2 ug of DNA, ranging from roughly 0.17 to 30 ug, was extracted from sorted CD4+ and CD8+ cells. CD8+CD57+ expansion was defined as frequency above the mean frequency observed in healthy subjects.

The full study reports these points: CD8+ Simpson's diversity did not differ significantly between patients and healthy controls (P=0.060). Over 25 CD8+ CDR3 sequences were found in both patients and controls but appeared to be highly expressed in patients and within the immunodominant clones of the patients.

Genomic DNA was used as template for profiling of TCR beta VDJ combinations and CDR3 sequences. TCR repertoire sequencing was run on an Illumina HiSeq 2000. As for the original processing: Repertoire assessment relied on Simpson's diversity index, CDR3 size and DJ length profiles, and TRBV/TRBJ rearrangement plots. The immunodominant clone was defined as the most abundant DNA sequence in deep sequencing data. CDR3 amino acid sequences were screened for sharing across subjects and were compared with published repertoires and the VDJdb database. TCRdb trimmed the raw reads at Q25, called clones with MiXCR and kept productive beta chains. Each record represents a unique CDR3 protein, reported with the most common genes and DNA among its rows. TCRdb's processing, not the study's, gives the V and J calls here. Present in this sample are around 170,000 distinct CDR3 sequences, approximately 48% of which were seen just once. Jointly, the top ten make up about 9.5% of the sample.

Flow cytometry had shown CD8+CD57+ cell expansion in the patients selected for sequencing. All patients had severe acquired aplastic anemia diagnosed by International Study of Aplastic Anemia and Agranulocytosis and Camitta criteria. At the time blood was sampled, none of the patients had received any therapy. In the study, sorted CD4+ and CD8+ blood T cells from patients with severe aplastic anemia and from healthy subjects underwent deep sequencing of TCR repertoires. Patients were enrolled in the USA under clinicaltrials.gov protocols 00001620, 01623167, 00001397, 00071045, 00081523 and 00961064. Ficoll-Paque density gradient centrifugation was used to isolate peripheral blood mononuclear cells. Before DNA was extracted, CD4+ and CD8+ T cells were sorted using either FACS or magnetic beads. For this clonotype: Its antigen specificity is not known. Nothing much larger sits one base from this clone, and base qualities are not available.

The sequenced sample consisted of sorted CD4+, CD8+, or CD8+CD57+ T cells (not recorded which) from PBMCs. The source of this sequence is a human donor with aplastic anemia.

The CDR3 amino acid sequence is: CASRNQGNTGEETQYF. The DNA sequence is TGTGCCAGCAGAAACCAGGGAAACACCGGGGAAGAGACCCAGTACTTC. In this chain, TRBV2 is recombined with TRBJ2-5; the D region is possibly TRBD1 or TRBD2, each matching across 5 bases. CDR1 and CDR2 are read off the germline V gene as SNHLY and FYNNEI. Its CDR3 holds 16 amino acids, cysteine through phenylalanine. CDR3 DNA is the only sequence kept; it has 48 bases, read in frame from the first base. Trimming takes 6 bases from V and 3 bases from J, and the germline ends sit 20 bases apart.